This T cell receptor beta chain derives from a study of technical replicates of blood from a few donors. This CDR3 has 13 residues. Germline lookup yields CDR1 ENHRY and CDR2 SYGVKD. Germline trimming cut 10 bases from V and 7 bases from J; bases unmatched to any gene: 12. The repertoire was sequenced with immunoSEQ multiplex PCR; TCRdb's copy has only in-frame clones and lacks some. The repertoire consists of 60,000 to 85,000 clones, with about 94% occurring once and the leading ten covering approximately 0.4%. The rearrangement links TRBV10-3 to TRBJ1-1, with 7 bases aligning to TRBD1. The source of this sequence is a human donor in good health. The specimen sequenced was T cells isolated from PBMCs. The CDR3 region is CATLGQEKGEAFF. CDR3 coding DNA: TGTGCCACGCTCGGACAGGAGAAGGGTGAAGCTTTCTTT.